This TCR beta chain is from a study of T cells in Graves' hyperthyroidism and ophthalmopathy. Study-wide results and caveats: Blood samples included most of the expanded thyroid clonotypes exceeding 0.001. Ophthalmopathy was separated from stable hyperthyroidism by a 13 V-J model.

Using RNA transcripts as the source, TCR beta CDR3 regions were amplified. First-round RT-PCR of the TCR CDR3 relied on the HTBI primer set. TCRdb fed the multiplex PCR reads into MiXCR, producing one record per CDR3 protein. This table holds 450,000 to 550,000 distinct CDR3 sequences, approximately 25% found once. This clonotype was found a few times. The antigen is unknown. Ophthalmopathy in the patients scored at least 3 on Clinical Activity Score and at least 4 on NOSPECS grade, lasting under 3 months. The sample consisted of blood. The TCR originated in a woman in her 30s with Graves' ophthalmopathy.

CDR3 bases: TGTGCCAGCAGTTTACATGACACCCCTGAGGGTTCACCCCTCCACTTT. It codes for CASSLHDTPEGSPLHF. The rearrangement uses TRBV28 and TRBJ1-6, with D hard to call. V gave up 2 bases and J gave up 9 bases, with 17 bases separating them. This CDR3 comprises 16 residues. The germline gives CDR1 MDHEN, CDR2 SYDVKM.